These 10 T cell receptor beta chains came from one sample sequenced in a study of CD8+CD57+ T cells in acquired aplastic anemia. It was genomic DNA that served as the template for profiling TCR beta VDJ and CDR3. Each CDR3 protein gets one entry after TCRdb re-called the reads with MiXCR. The sample records approximately 170,000 distinct CDR3 sequences, roughly 56% being singletons. The specimen sequenced was sorted CD4+, CD8+, or CD8+CD57+ T cells (not recorded which) from PBMCs. The source is a human donor in good health, serving as a control.

The chain joins TRBV19 to TRBJ1-4; possibly TRBD1 for D (6 bases). Looked up from germline, CDR1 is LNHDA and CDR2 is SQIVND (reference sequence). This CDR3 is built from 16 residues. The ends were cut back, 5 bases at V and 1 base at J, with 14 bases in the middle. The CDR3: CASSSPEQGTNEKLFF. CDR3 in DNA: TGTGCCAGTAGTTCCCCGGAACAGGGAACTAATGAAAAACTGTTTTTT.

In regard to this clonotype: A much larger clone is a single base away; this may be a read error. Since no conserved phenylalanine or tryptophan closes the CDR3, a read error is the likely cause. The rearrangement uses TRBV6-6 and TRBJ1-5; 12 positions agree with TRBD1. V gave up 5 bases and J gave up 3 bases; unmatched junction bases: 2. Germline assignment: CDR1 MNHNY and CDR2 SVGAGI (reference sequence). This CDR3 spans 15 amino acids. The DNA for the CDR3 is TGTGCCAGCAGTGGGGGACAGGGGGCCAATCAGCCCCAGCATTCT. It is translated as CASSGGQGANQPQHS.

This clonotype was seen a few times. The gene calls are TRBV6-1 and TRBJ1-3; TRBD1 is a possible D gene (5 bases). Per the germline V gene, CDR1 is MNHNS and CDR2 is SASEGT. Trimming pared 6 bases from V and 0 bases from J, leaving 15 bases between. The CDR3 spans 16 residues. The CDR3 DNA is TGTGCCAGCAGAGGGGTCTCGGGGAGCTCTGGAAACACCATATATTTT. Its translation: CASRGVSGSSGNTIYF.

This clonotype was counted only a few times. This CDR3 is missing its conserved last phenylalanine or tryptophan, likely due to a read error. The DNA is omitted, as the CDR3 cannot be located on it reliably, and the CDR3 follows TCRdb's listing. The J gene is TRBJ1-6, the V gene TRBV7-2. Germline V gene lookup returns CDR1 SGHTA and CDR2 FQGNSA. The CDR3 has 11 amino acids, counting both end residues. CDR3 loop: CASSLLVSPSS.

J is TRBJ1-1 and V is TRBV7-9, with D possibly being TRBD1 (5 bases). Germline lookup yields CDR1 SEHNR and CDR2 FQNEAQ (reference sequence). V lost 1 base, J lost 4 bases, and 13 bases lay in between. The CDR3 extends over 15 amino acids. The DNA of the CDR3 is TGTGCCAGCAGCTTAGAGCGCGGGGGGAGCACTGAAGCTTTCTTT. Amino acid sequence: CASSLERGGSTEAFF. The whole variable domain, filled in from reference TRBV7-9 and TRBJ1-1, reads DTGVSQNPRHKITKRGQNVTFRCDPISEHNRLYWYRQTLGQGPEFLTYFQNEAQLEKSRLLSDRFSAERPKGSFSTLEIQRTEQGDSAMYLCASSLERGGSTEAFFGQGTRLTVV.

Only a few counts were recorded for this clonotype. J is TRBJ2-3 and V is TRBV18; 8 bases match TRBD2. The CDR3 length is 14 residues. Germline assignment: CDR1 KGHSH and CDR2 LQKENI. Germline trimming cut 6 bases from V and 6 bases from J; bases unmatched to any gene: 8. The CDR3 region is CASSQGTSFDTQYF. CDR3 bases: TGTGCCAGCTCCCAAGGGACTAGTTTTGATACGCAGTATTTT.

There are many counts of this clonotype. CDR3 sequence: CASSVATSGGLGEQFF. The CDR3, as DNA: TGTGCCAGCAGCGTTGCGACTAGCGGGGGGCTTGGTGAGCAGTTCTTC. The V gene is TRBV9, the J gene TRBJ2-1; 13 nucleotides align to TRBD2. Per germline, CDR1 SGDLS and CDR2 YYNGEE. This CDR3 region has 16 residues. Germline trimming cut 2 bases from V and 9 bases from J; bases unmatched to any gene: 8.

This clonotype was counted once. V usage is TRBV9 and J usage is TRBJ2-5; either TRBD1 or TRBD2 may fit D (6 bases each). The CDR3 is 14 residues long. Trimming shortened V by 3 bases and J by 5 bases, and 14 bases separated the two germline ends. Germline V CDR1 and CDR2: SGDLS, YYNGEE. CDR3 bases: TGTGCCAGCAGCGCGAACTCGGGGGCGGAGACCCAGTACTTC. This sequence encodes CASSANSGAETQYF.

V gene TRBV2 combines with J gene TRBJ2-2; 12 positions match TRBD2. Trimming took 0 bases from V and 5 from J; bases not matched to a gene: 4. Germline CDR1 and CDR2: SNHLY and FYNNEI. The CDR3 loop spans 17 amino acids. The CDR3 spells CASSEALGLAGTGELFF. Written as DNA, the CDR3 is TGTGCCAGCAGTGAAGCGCTTGGACTAGCGGGGACCGGGGAGCTGTTTTTT. The full variable domain, its missing parts supplied by reference TRBV2 and TRBJ2-2, is EPEVTQTPSHQVTQMGQEVILRCVPISNHLYFYWYRQILGQKVEFLVSFYNNEISEKSEIFDDQFSVERPDGSNFTLKIRSTKLEDSAMYFCASSEALGLAGTGELFFGEGSRLTVL.

Only a few counts were recorded for this clonotype. The chain carries TRBV27 and TRBJ2-7; TRBD1 aligns across 9 bases. Trimming took 7 bases from V and 3 from J; bases not matched to a gene: 7. The CDR3 has 14 amino acids. Looked up from germline, CDR1 is MNHEY and CDR2 is SMNVEV (reference sequence). DNA of the CDR3: TGTGCCAGCACCCCCTACAGGGGGCTCTACGAGCAGTACTTC. It yields the protein CASTPYRGLYEQYF.